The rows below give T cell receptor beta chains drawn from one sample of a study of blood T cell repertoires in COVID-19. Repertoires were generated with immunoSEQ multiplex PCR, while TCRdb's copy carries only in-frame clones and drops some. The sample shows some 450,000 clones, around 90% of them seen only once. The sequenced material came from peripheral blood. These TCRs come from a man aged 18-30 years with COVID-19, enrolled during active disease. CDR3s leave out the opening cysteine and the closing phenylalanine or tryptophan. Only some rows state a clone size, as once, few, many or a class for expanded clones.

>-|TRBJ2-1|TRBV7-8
ASSLQAVSYNEQF
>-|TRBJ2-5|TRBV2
ASSADRVQETQY
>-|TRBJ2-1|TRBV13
ASSLGPQREYNEQF
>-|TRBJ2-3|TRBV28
ASRYTGASTDTQY
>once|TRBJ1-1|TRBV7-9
ASSLAQGLNTEAF
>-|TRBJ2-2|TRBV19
ASTWTANTGELF
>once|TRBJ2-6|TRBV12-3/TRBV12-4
ASSLYGANVLT
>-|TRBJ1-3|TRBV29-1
SVEDFRTGVGNTIY
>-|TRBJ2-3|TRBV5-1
ASSSQTSTDTQY
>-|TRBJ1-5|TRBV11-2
ASSLGGTQPQH
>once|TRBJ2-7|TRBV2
ASSPSGLAGESYEQY
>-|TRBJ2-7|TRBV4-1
ASSQAERGSSYEQY
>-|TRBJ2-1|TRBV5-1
ASSLVDGRGFHEQF
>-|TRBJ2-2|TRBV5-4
ASSLSGGSGGELF
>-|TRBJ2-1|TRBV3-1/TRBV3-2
ASSRGDEQF
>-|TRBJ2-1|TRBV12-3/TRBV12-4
ASSRLRNEQF
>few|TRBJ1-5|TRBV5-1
ASSLGAGNQPQH
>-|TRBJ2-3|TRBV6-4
ASSNPEGVTDTQY
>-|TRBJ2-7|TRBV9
ASSVGGEIIDEQY
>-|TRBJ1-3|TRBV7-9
ASSFPGQNTIY
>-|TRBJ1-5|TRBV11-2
ASSLTGGGQPQH
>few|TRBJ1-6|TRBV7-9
ASSLWAQTSPLH
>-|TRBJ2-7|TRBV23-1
ARLPGPEAHEQY
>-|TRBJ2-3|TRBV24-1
ATSDPGQGVGMDTQY
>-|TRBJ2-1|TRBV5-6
ASSLLAGGHNEQF
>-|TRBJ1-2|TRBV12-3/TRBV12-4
ASRDTGLDGYT
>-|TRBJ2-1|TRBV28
ASSRTSGSNEQF
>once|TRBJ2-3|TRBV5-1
ASSSGLATTDTQY
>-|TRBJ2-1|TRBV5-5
ASSSGQGMDEQF
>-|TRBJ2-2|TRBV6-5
ASSRLTTPDGELF
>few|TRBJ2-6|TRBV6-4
ASSAERSGANVLT
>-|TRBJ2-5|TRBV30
ALSGSGETQY
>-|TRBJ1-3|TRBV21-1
ASSQAEGWDSGNTIY
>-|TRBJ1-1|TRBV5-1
ASSSTGTPNTEAF
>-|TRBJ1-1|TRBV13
ASSEMGGQDSF
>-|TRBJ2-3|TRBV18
ASSPRVAGVAETQY